Listed below are T cell receptor beta chains from one sample, sequenced in a study of beta chain bispecific antibodies for T cell cancers. TCRdb re-called the 5' RACE reads with MiXCR, one entry per CDR3 protein. The sample carries about 20,000 distinct CDR3 sequences, roughly 3% recorded once. These receptors lack a known antigen. Sequenced: healthy donor T cells cultured with leukemia cells. Every receptor here comes from a human donor in good health. Some clones in this sample may be carry-over from other donors' samples. Both conserved end residues are part of each CDR3. The D gene is left open where the match is weak. Clone sizes are given selectively: once, few, many, or a class where the clone is expanded.

clone_size	v_call	d_call	j_call	cdr3_aa
many	TRBV20-1	-	TRBJ1-2	CSASLWAANYGYTF
few	TRBV28	TRBD2	TRBJ2-3	CASTPGTSDVLDF
few	TRBV5-1	TRBD2	TRBJ2-5	CASSPGDLTSGAQETQYF
medium-sized	TRBV7-9	-	TRBJ2-2	CASSLVLGRSNTGELFF
many	TRBV28	-	TRBJ1-6	CAIGREMGNSPLHF
many	TRBV27	TRBD1	TRBJ1-6	CASSRRTGRGNSPLHF
few	TRBV7-9	TRBD2	TRBJ2-1	CASYGTSGRNEQFF
many	TRBV4-1	-	TRBJ2-5	CASSQVFGGDQETQYF
few	TRBV5-4	-	TRBJ2-5	CASSLARAPPSTF
many	TRBV3-1	-	TRBJ2-1	CASSQEAGITYNEQFF
many	TRBV20-1	-	TRBJ2-7	CSAPSRGEYEQYF
many	TRBV7-9	-	TRBJ2-7	CASSFPGPKESEQYF
once	TRBV19	-	TRBJ1-2	CASSIYSGDHGYTF
many	TRBV2	-	TRBJ2-3	CASSGGQQRTDTQYF
many	TRBV18	TRBD1	TRBJ2-7	CASSPGTGSHEQYF
many	TRBV27	-	TRBJ2-3	CASSALKVTTDTQYF
many	TRBV6-2/TRBV6-3	-	TRBJ2-7	CASSHSYEQYF
many	TRBV5-1	-	TRBJ1-2	CASSLFAGDFDGYTF
-	TRBV13	-	TRBJ2-7	CASSPQGEEQYF
many	TRBV11-2	TRBD1	TRBJ2-5	CASSPPGQGLKETQYF
many	TRBV5-8	-	TRBJ2-1	CASSSRGAYYNEQFF
many	TRBV20-1	-	TRBJ1-1	CSARRYMNTEAFF
many	TRBV20-1	-	TRBJ2-1	CSARDLGQPYNEQFF
many	TRBV30	TRBD2	TRBJ2-7	CAWSWTSEAYEQYF
-	TRBV19	-	TRBJ1-1	CASSLGRNTEAFF
-	TRBV4-1	-	TRBJ1-2	CASSQVTGFYGYTF
many	TRBV19	TRBD1	TRBJ2-7	CASSMGQGYEQYF
few	TRBV27	-	TRBJ2-6	CASSFPGANVLTF
-	TRBV10-3	-	TRBJ1-2	CAISESGTGYGYTF
-	TRBV29-1	-	TRBJ2-7	CSVLLQGDYEQYF
many	TRBV7-3	-	TRBJ2-3	CASSLGAVGTHTDTQYF
many	TRBV7-6	-	TRBJ2-3	CASSFLSTDTQYF
many	TRBV19	TRBD1	TRBJ2-1	CASSDRVYNEQFF
medium-sized	TRBV2	-	TRBJ2-1	CASSERQSSYNEQFF
many	TRBV5-1	TRBD1	TRBJ2-7	CASSILGTGQYEQYF
many	TRBV28	TRBD1	TRBJ1-1	CASSFPQGAYPEAFF
many	TRBV5-1	-	TRBJ2-3	CASSPRTSLDTQYF
many	TRBV5-1	-	TRBJ2-1	CASSSGYNEQFF
many	TRBV19	-	TRBJ2-7	CASSLAPSLEQYF
many	TRBV4-2	-	TRBJ2-3	CASSQEMSWTIRDTQYF
many	TRBV27	-	TRBJ1-1	CASSFIWGDTEAFF
many	TRBV7-9	-	TRBJ1-1	CASSPGDTEAFF
many	TRBV7-8	-	TRBJ2-1	CASSLGLPPVNEQFF
few	TRBV11-2	-	TRBJ2-1	CASTLGGEQFF
medium-sized	TRBV20-1	-	TRBJ2-7	CSARDSGVGYEQYF